The clone carrying this TCR beta chain was counted at least ten times. The antigen remains unidentified. The length of the CDR3 is 15 residues. Germline V lookup: CDR1 SGHDN, CDR2 FVKESK. Trimming took 1 base from V and 1 from J, leaving 7 bases between them. Amplification yielded TCR beta CDR3 regions, with RNA transcripts as the source. In the first-round RT-PCR of the TCR CDR3, the HTBI primer set was used. TCRdb recomputed calls from the multiplex PCR reads with MiXCR, one row per CDR3 protein. The sample lists about 540,000 distinct CDR3 sequences; 46% were seen once. This sample is part of a study of T cells in Graves' hyperthyroidism and ophthalmopathy. Hyperthyroidism had been newly diagnosed in patients aged 18 to 65, and its duration was under 2 months. Study findings and constraints: Ophthalmopathy cases were set apart from stable hyperthyroidism by a 13 V-J model. The majority of expanded thyroid clonotypes above 0.001 also appeared in blood.

The sequence was collected from a woman aged 18-29 years with Graves' hyperthyroidism. V gene TRBV14 combines with J gene TRBJ2-2; D call uncertain. The sequencing sample was made of peripheral blood or thyroid tissue (not recorded which). CDR3 coding DNA: TGTGCCAGCAGCCAAGTCGCCGGGAACACCGGGGAGCTGTTTTTT. Its translation: CASSQVAGNTGELFF.